This is a list of T cell receptor beta chains from one sample in a study of metastatic and nonmetastatic thyroid tumors. With MiXCR, TCRdb reprocessed the PCR reads. In the table there are 35,000 to 45,000 clones, about 26% of which are singletons. Sequenced material: blood. The origin of the receptors is a male donor with papillary thyroid cancer or a benign thyroid nodule (not recorded which). Some clones in this sample may be carry-over from other donors' samples. Both conserved end residues are part of each CDR3. A D gene is named only where the DNA matches it firmly. The size of a clone is reported for some rows only, either as once, few or many, or as a class for expanded clones.

CASSDSGGETDTQYF,TGTGCCAGCAGTGACTCCGGGGGGGAGACAGATACTCAGTATTTT,TRBD2,TRBJ2-3,TRBV6-5,few
CASIPGTSGSYEQYF,TGTGCCAGCATCCCAGGGACTAGCGGGAGCTACGAGCAGTACTTT,TRBD2,TRBJ2-7,TRBV28,-
CSAGATGLHGYEQYF,TGCAGTGCTGGCGCCACGGGACTCCATGGTTACGAGCAGTACTTC,-,TRBJ2-7,TRBV20-1,once
CASSDELLAGETFVEQFF,TGCGCCAGCAGTGACGAATTACTAGCGGGAGAGACCTTTGTGGAGCAGTTCTTC,TRBD2,TRBJ2-1,TRBV10-2,many
CSARDLSSGDQQYF,TGCAGTGCTAGAGATTTATCCAGCGGGGATCAGCAGTACTTC,TRBD2,TRBJ2-7,TRBV20-1,-
CASGRSNQPQHF,TGTGCCAGCGGCCGTAGCAATCAGCCCCAGCATTTT,-,TRBJ1-5,TRBV6-1,few
CASSLESLALDRTDTQYF,TGTGCCAGCAGCTTAGAGTCTCTAGCGTTAGACCGCACAGATACGCAGTATTTT,-,TRBJ2-3,TRBV13,few
CATSGVGQAGGYEQYF,TGTGCCACCAGTGGGGTCGGCCAAGCGGGAGGGTACGAGCAGTACTTC,TRBD2,TRBJ2-7,TRBV24-1,few
CSSKTGGSSPLHF,TGCAGTTCTAAGACAGGGGGATCTTCACCCCTCCACTTT,TRBD1,TRBJ1-6,TRBV20-1,few
CASSDQGASDYNEQFF,TGTGCCAGCAGTGACCAAGGGGCTAGCGACTACAATGAGCAGTTCTTC,-,TRBJ2-1,TRBV6-1,-
CASTPNPTGNYGYTF,TGTGCCAGCACCCCAAACCCGACAGGGAACTATGGCTACACCTTC,TRBD1,TRBJ1-2,TRBV6-1,many
CASRLRASGRLATDTQYF,TGTGCCAGCCGGCTTAGAGCTAGCGGGAGATTAGCCACAGATACGCAGTATTTT,TRBD2,TRBJ2-3,TRBV2,many
CASSLPSGFSYNEQFF,TGTGCCAGCAGCTTGCCTAGCGGGTTCTCCTACAATGAGCAGTTCTTC,TRBD2,TRBJ2-1,TRBV5-4,-
CASSLLQGRADTQYF,TGTGCCAGCAGTTTGCTCCAGGGCCGTGCAGATACGCAGTATTTT,-,TRBJ2-3,TRBV6-1,-
CSASGVWEGNQPQHF,TGCAGTGCTAGTGGGGTGTGGGAGGGCAATCAGCCCCAGCATTTT,-,TRBJ1-5,TRBV20-1,-
CASARGQGGETQYF,TGCGCCAGCGCTCGGGGACAGGGGGGAGAGACCCAGTACTTC,TRBD1,TRBJ2-5,TRBV5-1,many
CASSTGQGGHEQYF,TGTGCCAGCAGTACGGGACAGGGTGGCCACGAGCAGTACTTC,TRBD1,TRBJ2-7,TRBV6-1,-
CASSPNRGPDTEAFF,TGTGCCAGTAGTCCCAACAGGGGGCCTGACACTGAAGCTTTCTTT,TRBD1,TRBJ1-1,TRBV19,-
CASSPGEGEQYF,TGTGCCAGCAGCCCCGGCGAGGGCGAGCAGTACTTC,-,TRBJ2-7,TRBV11-3,few
CASSLSTLNEQFF,TGTGCCAGCAGTTTGTCGACACTCAATGAGCAGTTCTTC,-,TRBJ2-1,TRBV12-3/TRBV12-4,-
CASSAPYEQFF,TGTGCCAGCAGTGCACCATATGAGCAGTTCTTC,-,TRBJ2-1,TRBV2,few
CSSGALEETQYF,TGCAGCTCGGGGGCCCTCGAGGAGACCCAGTACTTC,-,TRBJ2-5,TRBV29-1,many
CASSSGTSFVRNTGELFF,TGTGCCAGCAGTTCCGGGACTAGCTTCGTTCGGAACACCGGGGAGCTGTTTTTT,TRBD2,TRBJ2-2,TRBV2,many
CASSPSGGSYEQYF,TGTGCCAGCAGCCCTTCAGGGGGGTCCTACGAGCAGTACTTC,-,TRBJ2-7,TRBV4-2,-
CASRPDLAAAEAFF,TGTGCCAGCAGGCCGGACCTAGCGGCTGCTGAAGCTTTCTTT,-,TRBJ1-1,TRBV12-3/TRBV12-4,-